This TCR beta chain was sequenced in a study of T cells of healthy individuals. Only a few counts were recorded for this clonotype. V was clipped by 3 bases and J by 2 bases, with 7 bases between them. CDR3 length equals 13 residues. Germline CDR1 reads MGHDK; CDR2 reads SYGVNS. One entry per CDR3 protein, called by TCRdb with MiXCR from the 5' RACE reads. In the table there are about 60,000 distinct CDR3 sequences, around 15% of which are singletons. This receptor was taken from a human donor in good health. The genes are TRBV25-1 and TRBJ2-5, with no clear D. The CDR3 loop is CASSDDGQETQYF. The DNA for the CDR3 is TGTGCCAGCAGTGATGACGGGCAAGAGACCCAGTACTTC. The entire variable domain, with the rest obtained from reference TRBV25-1 and TRBJ2-5, is as follows: EADIYQTPRYLVIGTGKKITLECSQTMGHDKMYWYQQDPGMELHLIHYSYGVNSTEKGDLSSESTVSRIRTEHFPLTLESARPSHTSQYLCASSDDGQETQYFGPGTRLLVL.